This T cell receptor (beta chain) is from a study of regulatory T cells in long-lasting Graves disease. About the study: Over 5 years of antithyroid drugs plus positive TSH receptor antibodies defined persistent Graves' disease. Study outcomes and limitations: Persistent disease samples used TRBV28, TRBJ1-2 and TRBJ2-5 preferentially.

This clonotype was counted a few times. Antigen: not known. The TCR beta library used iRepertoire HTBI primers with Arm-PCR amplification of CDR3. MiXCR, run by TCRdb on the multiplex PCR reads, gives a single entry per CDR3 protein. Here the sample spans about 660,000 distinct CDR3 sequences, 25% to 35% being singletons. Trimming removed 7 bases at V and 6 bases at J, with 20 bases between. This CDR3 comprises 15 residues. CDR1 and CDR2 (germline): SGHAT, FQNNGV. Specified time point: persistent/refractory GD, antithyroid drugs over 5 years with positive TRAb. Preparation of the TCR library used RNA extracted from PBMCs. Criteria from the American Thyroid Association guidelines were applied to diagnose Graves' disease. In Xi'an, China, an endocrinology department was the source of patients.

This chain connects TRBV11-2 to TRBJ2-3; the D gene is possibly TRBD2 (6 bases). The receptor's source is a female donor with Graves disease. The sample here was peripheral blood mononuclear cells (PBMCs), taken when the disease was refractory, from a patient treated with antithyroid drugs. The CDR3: CASTQRGLARDTQYF. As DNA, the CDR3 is TGTGCCAGCACCCAAAGGGGTCTAGCGCGGGATACGCAGTATTTT.